Shown below are 18 T cell receptor beta chains from a single sample sequenced in a study of OX40 agonist ivuxolimab in advanced cancers. Measured with immunoSEQ multiplex PCR; TCRdb has only the in-frame clones, and not every one. Altogether roughly 70,000 clones are present, just under 90% being singletons, with the ten largest covering 0.4% to 0.55%. Material: CD4+ or CD8+ T cells sorted from blood, obtained in a trial of the OX40 agonist ivuxolimab. The origin of the receptors is an adult with an advanced solid tumor such as melanoma, head and neck, liver or kidney cancer.

This clone was observed a handful of times. The V call is TRBV2, the J call TRBJ2-7; D tentatively reads TRBD1 or TRBD2 (6 bases each). V lost 7 bases to trimming and J lost 5 bases, with 27 bases between them. Germline CDR1 reads SNHLY; CDR2 reads FYNNEI. The CDR3 spans 17 residues. CDR3 DNA: TGTGCCAGCACCGGGCAGGGGCGCTTACGGGAGTACGACGAGCAGTACTTC. Encoded protein: CASTGQGRLREYDEQYF.

The V and J genes are TRBV5-6 and TRBJ1-1, with a tentative D call TRBD1 (6 bases). Germline V lookup: CDR1 SGHDT, CDR2 YYEEEE. The CDR3 totals 15 residues. Trimming cost V 1 base and J 5 bases, with 15 bases left between them. The CDR3, as DNA: TGTGCCAGCAGCTTGTATTATCAGGGGAGGACTGAAGCTTTCTTT. This gives the protein CASSLYYQGRTEAFF.

The gene calls are TRBV7-8 and TRBJ2-5; no clear D gene. The CDR3 consists of 12 residues. Trimming took 5 bases from V and 5 from J, leaving 9 bases between them. The germline V gene has CDR1 SGHVS and CDR2 FQNEAQ. The chain's CDR3 is CASSKAWETQYF. The CDR3 coding sequence is TGTGCCAGCAGCAAGGCATGGGAGACCCAGTACTTC.

This clone has only one observation. The junction differs from germline at one of its ends, possibly a read error. The rearrangement links TRBV19 to TRBJ1-1; no clear D gene. This CDR3 spans 13 amino acids. Per the germline V gene, CDR1 is LNHDA and CDR2 is SQIVND (reference sequence). The CDR3 reads CASSTHRNAEAFF. The CDR3 bases are TGTGCCAGTAGTACCCACCGGAACGCTGAAGCTTTCTTT.

This clone occurred a few times. The chain joins TRBV19 to TRBJ2-2; 11 bases align to TRBD2. The germline gives CDR1 LNHDA, CDR2 SQIVND (reference sequence). CDR3 length: 15 amino acids. Losses at the gene ends were 6 bases for V and 4 bases for J; bases not matched to a gene: 4. The CDR3 nucleotides are TGTGCCAGTAGCCCACTAGCGGGAGTCACCGGGGAGCTGTTTTTT. Protein: CASSPLAGVTGELFF.

This chain joins TRBV7-9 and TRBJ2-5; the D is unclear. The CDR3 loop spans 12 amino acids. V shed 5 bases and J shed 5 bases, with 9 bases lying between them. Germline values: CDR1 SEHNR, CDR2 FQNEAQ (reference sequence). The CDR3 coding sequence is TGTGCCAGCAGCCCGTGGGGTGAGACCCAGTACTTC. Protein product: CASSPWGETQYF.

The chain recombines TRBV28 with TRBJ1-2; D not certain. CDR1 is MDHEN and CDR2 is SYDVKM in the germline V gene. The CDR3 length is 10 residues. V was clipped by 6 bases and J by 8 bases, with 7 bases between them. As DNA, the CDR3 is TGTGCCAGCAGGAGTCTAGGCTACACCTTC. Translating it yields CASRSLGYTF.

The chain is built from TRBV2 and TRBJ1-4; possible D gene TRBD1, 6 bases. Germline V gene sequence: CDR1 SNHLY, CDR2 FYNNEI. The CDR3 runs 17 residues. V was trimmed by 0 bases and J by 1 base, leaving 12 bases between them. CDR3 protein: CASSEAAQGGTNEKLFF. As DNA, the CDR3 is TGTGCCAGCAGTGAAGCTGCACAGGGTGGAACTAATGAAAAACTGTTTTTT.

With respect to this clone: Other DNA sequences of this sample code for an identical CDR3. The V gene is TRBV30, the J gene TRBJ1-1, with D hard to call. This CDR3 has 13 residues. V was clipped by 7 bases and J by 8 bases, with 20 bases between them. Germline V CDR1 and CDR2: GTSNPN, SVGIG (reference sequence). CDR3 nucleotide sequence: TGTGCCTCGCAACGCAACCGGGGAGTGGAAGCTTTCTTT. This sequence encodes CASQRNRGVEAFF.

The chain carries TRBV6-5 and TRBJ1-1, with 7 bases identical to TRBD1. The J segment lost 1 base and the V segment lost 2 bases, leaving 4 bases of the junction unmatched. This CDR3 region has 15 residues. Germline V CDR1 and CDR2: MNHEY, SVGAGI. Here the CDR3 reads CASSYKGAGNTEAFF. The CDR3 region has the DNA TGTGCCAGCAGTTACAAGGGGGCTGGGAACACTGAAGCTTTCTTT.

This chain connects TRBV5-1 to TRBJ1-4; 9 bases map to TRBD1. Per the germline V gene, CDR1 is SGHRS and CDR2 is YFSETQ. V was pared by 4 bases and J by 3 bases, with 7 bases of the junction left unmatched. This CDR3 is built from 16 residues. The DNA for the CDR3 is TGCGCCAGCAGCCGAAACAGGGGGCTGGCTAATGAAAAACTGTTTTTT. Amino acid sequence: CASSRNRGLANEKLFF.

This clone was counted once. The chain is built from TRBV7-2 and TRBJ2-4; 8 nucleotides align to TRBD2. V dropped 3 bases and J dropped 5; count of bases not matched to a gene: 3. The V gene's germline CDR1 is SGHTA and CDR2 FQGNSA. The CDR3 is made up of 14 amino acids. The CDR3 DNA reads as TGTGCCAGCAGCTTCACTAGCGGCGAAAACATTCAGTACTTC. Protein: CASSFTSGENIQYF. The full variable domain, completed using reference TRBV7-2 and TRBJ2-4, is GAGVSQSPSNKVTEKGKDVELRCDPISGHTALYWYRQSLGQGLEFLIYFQGNSAPDKSGLPSDRFSAERTGGSVSTLTIQRTQQEDSAVYLCASSFTSGENIQYFGAGTRLSVL.

The chain is built from TRBV10-1 and TRBJ1-2; perhaps TRBD1 as D (5 bases). This CDR3 has 13 residues. Germline V gene lookup returns CDR1 WNHNN and CDR2 SYGVQD (reference sequence). V was trimmed by 2 bases and J by 2 bases, leaving 6 bases between them. CDR3 DNA: TGCGCCAGCAGTGAGCGACAGAACTATGGCTACACCTTC. It codes for CASSERQNYGYTF.

The chain is built from TRBV30 and TRBJ1-2, with no clear D. The length of the CDR3 is 14 residues. V was trimmed by 0 bases and J by 8 bases, leaving 16 bases between them. Germline CDR1 reads GTSNPN; CDR2 reads SVGIG (reference sequence). The CDR3 here is CAWSVLRTLGGYTF. DNA for the CDR3: TGTGCCTGGAGTGTACTTAGGACCTTAGGAGGCTACACCTTC.

The chain uses TRBV27 and TRBJ1-6; D not resolved. The CDR3 has 15 residues. V dropped 4 bases and J dropped 2 bases, with 9 bases sitting between them. Germline CDR1 MNHEY, CDR2 SMNVEV (reference sequence). The CDR3: CASSSSWAYNSPLHF. The DNA of the CDR3 is TGTGCCAGCAGTTCCTCATGGGCCTATAATTCACCCCTCCACTTT.

This clone was detected only once. This chain joins TRBV10-3 and TRBJ2-7; 8 bases agree with TRBD2. This CDR3 comprises 13 residues. Germline loops: CDR1 ENHRY, CDR2 SYGVKD. The V and J ends lost 10 bases and 4 bases, in that order; junction bases with no gene match: 9. The CDR3 loop reads CATREAALYEQYF. In nucleotides, the CDR3 is TGTGCCACGCGGGAGGCAGCGCTATACGAGCAGTACTTC.

The chain couples TRBV6-5 to TRBJ2-3, with 9 bases that match TRBD1. The CDR3 extends over 16 amino acids. In germline, CDR1 is MNHEY, CDR2 SVGAGI. With 1 base clipped from V and 4 bases from J, the junction kept 6 bases outside the gene matches. This chain's CDR3 is CASSYLSTGGPDTQYF. The CDR3 DNA is TGTGCCAGCAGTTACTTGTCAACAGGGGGCCCAGATACGCAGTATTTT.

V is TRBV7-3 and J is TRBJ2-7; 10 bases agree with TRBD2. CDR1 and CDR2 from the germline V gene are SGHTA and FQGTGA. CDR3 length equals 15 residues. J gave up 2 bases and V 2 bases, and 3 bases lay outside the gene matches. CDR3 in DNA: TGTGCCAGCAGCTTAGCCGGGACTAGCGCCTACGAGCAGTACTTC. This encodes CASSLAGTSAYEQYF. Full variable domain (remainder filled in from reference TRBV7-3 and TRBJ2-7): GAGVSQTPSNKVTEKGKYVELRCDPISGHTALYWYRQSLGQGPEFLIYFQGTGAADDSGLPNDRFFAVRPEGSVSTLKIQRTERGDSAVYLCASSLAGTSAYEQYFGPGTRLTVT.